Listed below are T cell receptor beta chains from one sample, sequenced in a study of shared clonotypes between healthy human individuals. Only in-frame clones appear in the TCRdb table, and some are missing; sequencing was by immunoSEQ multiplex PCR. The sample yields hundreds of thousands of clones, 90% to 95% seen once. The specimen was naive CD8+ T cells sorted from blood. The receptors here all came from a woman under 40 in good health. Each CDR3 is given with its conserved first and last residue. The D gene is left open where the match is weak. For some rows the clone size is stated as once, few or many, or as a class when expanded; others skip it.

clone size	D gene	V gene	J gene	CDR3 DNA	CDR3 protein
.	.	TRBV13	TRBJ2-5	TGTGCCAGCAGCTTAAATTTAGGGGAGACCCAGTACTTC	CASSLNLGETQYF
once	.	TRBV28	TRBJ2-7	TGTGCCAGCAGTTTCCGCTTAACCTCCTACGAGCAGTACTTC	CASSFRLTSYEQYF
.	TRBD1	TRBV19	TRBJ1-1	TGTGCCAGTGGGGACAGCATGAACACTGAAGCTTTCTTT	CASGDSMNTEAFF
once	TRBD1	TRBV27	TRBJ1-4	TGTGCCAGCAGCAACAGGGGGGTTAATGAAAAACTGTTTTTT	CASSNRGVNEKLFF
.	TRBD2	TRBV11-2	TRBJ2-3	TGTGCCAGCAGCTTAGAGCTAGCGGGAGCTAGCACAGATACGCAGTATTTT	CASSLELAGASTDTQYF
once	.	TRBV9	TRBJ2-1	TGTGCCAGCAGCGGGGTCTTTGGTAATGAGCAGTTCTTC	CASSGVFGNEQFF
.	TRBD1	TRBV9	TRBJ1-1	TGTGCCAGCAACCCGGGGGACAGTGCTACTGAAGCTTTCTTT	CASNPGDSATEAFF
once	.	TRBV29-1	TRBJ2-3	TGCAGCGTATCGGCGGAGAAAAGCACAGATACGCAGTATTTT	CSVSAEKSTDTQYF
.	.	TRBV19	TRBJ1-1	TGTGCCAGTGTGGCGGAGGACGGCATGAACACTGAAGCTTTCTTT	CASVAEDGMNTEAFF
.	.	TRBV5-6	TRBJ2-5	TGTGCCAGCAGCCCGGGCGGAGGTCTTCTCCAAGAGACCCAGTACTTC	CASSPGGGLLQETQYF
.	.	TRBV11-2	TRBJ2-1	TGTGCCAGCAGCTTATATAAAGGCAGGCCCAATGAGCAGTTCTTC	CASSLYKGRPNEQFF
.	TRBD1	TRBV5-1	TRBJ2-7	TGCGCCAGCAGCATACGACAGGGAGCCCACGAGCAGTACTTC	CASSIRQGAHEQYF
once	.	TRBV28	TRBJ2-7	TGTGCCAGCAGTTTTGGAGCTACCTACGAGCAGTACTTC	CASSFGATYEQYF
once	.	TRBV7-3	TRBJ1-1	TGTGCCAGCAGCTTTAACACCGGGGGTGAAGCTTTCTTT	CASSFNTGGEAFF
.	.	TRBV6-1	TRBJ2-7	TGTGCCAGCAGTGAACCGGCAGGGACATCCTACGAGCAGTACTTC	CASSEPAGTSYEQYF
once	.	TRBV11-1	TRBJ2-7	TGTGCCAGCAGTACAAGCTACGAGCAGTACTTC	CASSTSYEQYF
.	TRBD1	TRBV28	TRBJ2-7	TGTGCCAGCAGTGTCCCACCGGGACAGATTTCCTACGAGCAGTACTTC	CASSVPPGQISYEQYF
once	TRBD1	TRBV6-1	TRBJ2-1	TGTGCCAGCAGTCCATACAGGGGCTCCTACAATGAGCAGTTCTTC	CASSPYRGSYNEQFF
.	TRBD1	TRBV19	TRBJ2-5	TGTGCCAGTGGAGAGACAGGGGGCCAAGAGACCCAGTACTTC	CASGETGGQETQYF
.	TRBD1	TRBV15	TRBJ1-4	TGTGCCACCAGCACAGCCACAGGGGTTGAAAAACTGTTTTTT	CATSTATGVEKLFF
.	TRBD2	TRBV7-7	TRBJ2-7	TGTGCCAGCAGCCCGGGGGGGCAGGCCGAGCAGTACTTC	CASSPGGQAEQYF
.	.	TRBV5-5	TRBJ1-4	TGTGCCAGCAGCTTTTGGGGGCGTGGCGAAAAACTGTTTTTT	CASSFWGRGEKLFF
.	TRBD1	TRBV28	TRBJ1-5	TGTGCCAGCAGTTTATCGCAAAGGACAGGGCTGATAACTGGCAATCAGCCCCAGCATTTT	CASSLSQRTGLITGNQPQHF
few	.	TRBV28	TRBJ1-5	TGTGCCAGCAGCCAAGGGACATCTAGCAATCAGCCCCAGCATTTT	CASSQGTSSNQPQHF
.	TRBD1	TRBV29-1	TRBJ2-7	TGCAGCGTTGAAGATCGGCACTCGGACAGGGGCTACGAGCAGTACTTC	CSVEDRHSDRGYEQYF
.	.	TRBV11-2	TRBJ2-7	TGTGCCAGCAGCTTACACCCCGGGACGGTTTTTTACGAGCAGTACTTC	CASSLHPGTVFYEQYF
.	TRBD1	TRBV28	TRBJ1-2	TGTGCCAGCAGTCCCCATCCCCTACAGGGGCGCGCCCGTGGGGGCTACACCTTC	CASSPHPLQGRARGGYTF
.	.	TRBV13	TRBJ1-2	TGTGCCAGCAGCTTATATGAGGGAAATGGCTACACCTTC	CASSLYEGNGYTF
.	TRBD1	TRBV6-5	TRBJ2-7	TGTGCCAGCAGTTACTCTGCGACAGGGCAGGAGCAGTACTTC	CASSYSATGQEQYF
.	.	TRBV7-9	TRBJ2-2	TGTGCCAGCAGGGCGAACACCGGGGAGCTGTTTTTT	CASRANTGELFF
.	.	TRBV20-1	TRBJ2-1	TGCAGTGCTCCCACTAGCTTTGGGCAGTTCTTC	CSAPTSFGQFF
.	TRBD2	TRBV27	TRBJ2-7	TGTGCCAGCAGGTACGGGGGGGCCTACGAGCAGTACTTC	CASRYGGAYEQYF
.	.	TRBV2	TRBJ2-7	TGTGCCAGCACCCGCAGGGCCGGCGAGCAGTACTTC	CASTRRAGEQYF
.	.	TRBV19	TRBJ2-5	TGTGCCAGTAGTGCCGAGATAAGCGGAGAGACCCAGTACTTC	CASSAEISGETQYF
.	TRBD2	TRBV7-8	TRBJ2-1	TGTGCCAGCAGCTTAGGGCTAGCGGGGAAGAGCTCCTACAATGAGCAGTTCTTC	CASSLGLAGKSSYNEQFF
.	TRBD2	TRBV27	TRBJ2-7	TGTGCCAGCAGTTTAATAGCGGGAGTGGGTGAGCAGTACTTC	CASSLIAGVGEQYF
once	.	TRBV6-5	TRBJ2-7	TGTGCCAGCAGTTACTCCCAGGGGCGGCTCTCCTACGAGCAGTACTTC	CASSYSQGRLSYEQYF
.	.	TRBV5-4	TRBJ1-1	TGTGCCAGCAGCTTCCAGGGTGGAACTGAAGCTTTCTTT	CASSFQGGTEAFF
.	.	TRBV6-6	TRBJ1-2	TGTGCCAGCCTCTTCAGGGGACCAAAAGCTAACTATGGCTACACCTTC	CASLFRGPKANYGYTF
once	.	TRBV5-8	TRBJ2-7	TGTGCCAGCAGCCAAGATTTAGTCGACGAGCAGTACTTC	CASSQDLVDEQYF
.	TRBD1	TRBV27	TRBJ1-2	TGTGCCAGCGGGACAGGGGTTCTGGGTGGCTATGGCTACACCTTC	CASGTGVLGGYGYTF